The rows below give T cell receptor beta chains drawn from one sample of a study of shared clonotypes between healthy human individuals. Profiled with immunoSEQ multiplex PCR; TCRdb holds only in-frame clones, not every one. The sample consists of roughly 2,000,000 clones, 90% to 95% of them appearing once. Sequencing was carried out using naive CD8+ T cells from PBMCs. The receptor source for this set is a man between 18 and 29 years old in good health. Some clones in this sample may be carry-over from other donors' samples. Both conserved end residues are part of each CDR3. A D gene is named only where the DNA matches it firmly. Expanded clones get a size class; other rows say once, few or many, or leave the size out.

v_call: TRBV7-3
d_call: -
clone_size: -
j_call: TRBJ2-1
cdr3_aa: CASSFRRNYNEQFF
cdr3_nt: TGTGCCAGCAGCTTTCGCAGAAACTACAATGAGCAGTTCTTC

v_call: TRBV10-2
d_call: TRBD2
clone_size: -
j_call: TRBJ2-2
cdr3_aa: CASTEPDSSTSGRDGNTGELFF
cdr3_nt: TGCGCCAGCACCGAGCCCGACTCTTCGACTAGCGGGAGGGACGGGAACACCGGGGAGCTGTTTTTT

v_call: TRBV19
d_call: TRBD1
clone_size: -
j_call: TRBJ2-2
cdr3_aa: CASSNPTGATWNTGELFF
cdr3_nt: TGTGCCAGTAGCAATCCAACAGGGGCCACCTGGAACACCGGGGAGCTGTTTTTT

v_call: TRBV11-2
d_call: -
clone_size: -
j_call: TRBJ2-1
cdr3_aa: CASSWDGDEQFF
cdr3_nt: TGTGCCAGCAGCTGGGACGGCGATGAGCAGTTCTTC

v_call: TRBV5-1
d_call: TRBD2
clone_size: -
j_call: TRBJ2-3
cdr3_aa: CASSLGLAGYSSTDTQYF
cdr3_nt: TGCGCCAGCAGCTTGGGACTAGCGGGCTACTCTAGCACAGATACGCAGTATTTT

v_call: TRBV9
d_call: -
clone_size: -
j_call: TRBJ2-7
cdr3_aa: CASSVGRGPREQYF
cdr3_nt: TGTGCCAGCAGCGTAGGTCGGGGTCCACGCGAGCAGTACTTC

v_call: TRBV7-9
d_call: -
clone_size: -
j_call: TRBJ2-7
cdr3_aa: CASTLNYEQYF
cdr3_nt: TGTGCCAGCACCCTGAACTACGAGCAGTACTTC

v_call: TRBV25-1
d_call: TRBD1
clone_size: once
j_call: TRBJ1-4
cdr3_aa: CASSLQGWGEKLFF
cdr3_nt: TGTGCCAGCAGTTTACAGGGGTGGGGGGAAAAACTGTTTTTT

v_call: TRBV5-1
d_call: -
clone_size: -
j_call: TRBJ2-1
cdr3_aa: CASSLGMAWAREQFF
cdr3_nt: TGCGCCAGCAGCTTGGGGATGGCCTGGGCCCGAGAGCAGTTCTTC

v_call: TRBV7-9
d_call: TRBD2
clone_size: -
j_call: TRBJ2-1
cdr3_aa: CASASGGRNNEQFF
cdr3_nt: TGTGCCAGCGCCTCGGGCGGGAGAAACAATGAGCAGTTCTTC

v_call: TRBV6-6
d_call: -
clone_size: -
j_call: TRBJ1-2
cdr3_aa: CASRETDNYGYTF
cdr3_nt: TGTGCCAGCAGAGAGACAGATAACTATGGCTACACCTTC

v_call: TRBV2
d_call: TRBD2
clone_size: -
j_call: TRBJ2-1
cdr3_aa: CASSEGTSGTWEQFF
cdr3_nt: TGTGCCAGCAGTGAGGGGACTAGCGGGACTTGGGAGCAGTTCTTC

v_call: TRBV4-1
d_call: TRBD1
clone_size: -
j_call: TRBJ2-7
cdr3_aa: CASSQSPGQGAYEQYF
cdr3_nt: TGCGCCAGCAGCCAATCACCGGGACAGGGGGCTTACGAGCAGTACTTC

v_call: TRBV7-8
d_call: -
clone_size: -
j_call: TRBJ2-2
cdr3_aa: CASSPPTTDPLNTGELFF
cdr3_nt: TGTGCCAGCAGCCCCCCCACCACAGACCCACTGAACACCGGGGAGCTGTTTTTT

v_call: TRBV11-2
d_call: -
clone_size: -
j_call: TRBJ2-7
cdr3_aa: CASSFGTGYEQYF
cdr3_nt: TGTGCCAGCAGCTTTGGGACGGGCTACGAGCAGTACTTC